This T cell receptor (beta chain) stems from a study of T-cell reconstitution after alpha-beta-depleted transplantation in children. This clonotype was counted only a few times. The TCRbeta library was prepared with unique molecular identifiers. MiXCR, run by TCRdb on the PCR reads, gives a single entry per CDR3 protein. The sample includes some 490,000 distinct CDR3 sequences, about an eighth of them seen just once. The CDR3 is made up of 15 amino acids. With 6 bases removed from V and 0 bases from J, the gap between germline ends came to 12 bases. Germline CDR1 ENHRY, CDR2 SYGVKD. The sequence came from a human donor who donated a stem cell graft to a child with combined immunodeficiency. Sequencing used PBMCs from the stem cell graft donor, obtained from the stem cell graft. This sequence joins TRBV10-3 and TRBJ2-1; maybe TRBD2 (5 bases). CDR3 region: CAISGGPSSYNEQFF. The CDR3 region has the DNA TGTGCCATCAGCGGAGGCCCGAGCTCCTACAATGAGCAGTTCTTC.